This T cell receptor (beta chain) originates from a study of blood T cell repertoires in COVID-19 (dated by TCRdb to 2019 to 2021). In terms of the full investigation: ImmuneRACE Cohort 3 recovered participants were defined by two consecutive negative NP/OP PCR tests, healthcare professional clearance, or symptom resolution. Collaborator samples came from the United States, Italy and Spain and covered acute and convalescent phases of COVID-19. The prospective study material was composed of cDNA or gDNA derived from T cells, B-cell-depleted T cells, or PBMCs. Subjects who had been exposed to COVID-19, were actively infected with it, or had recovered from it provided the deeply sampled blood TCRbeta repertoires that made up the dataset. The repertoires were made available in a free public database intended to serve as a resource for research on the immune response to SARS-CoV-2. The samples were drawn from two sources: the first 160 participants of the ongoing ImmuneRACE study, and 950 to 1,500 subjects contributed by 6 global collaborators. Nearly every sample came with metadata listing a de-identified subject ID, COVID-19 status, age in years and sex. HLA class I and class II types, where available, came from metadata supplied by the sample provider rather than from assay-based typing. What the research found in general, with its limitations: The quantity of clinical and demographic metadata differed by source and by participant and was supplied without curation.

In the prospective study, participants were roughly 18 to 90 years old, resided in approximately 25 geographic areas of the United States, and were enrolled through a virtual design. To assign participants to cohorts, the prospective study relied on clinical history that participants themselves reported in a screening survey and a study questionnaire. In the prospective study, whole blood, serum and a nasopharyngeal or oropharyngeal swab were collected from each participant by mobile phlebotomists. Additional blood draws and questionnaires over a 2-month period could optionally be provided by prospective study participants. Before DNA extraction, prospective study blood samples were shipped either frozen or at room temperature. The count of this clone is one. Which antigen it targets is not known. The junction and the germline gene differ at one end; a read error may be behind it. The immunoSEQ Assay, a bias-controlled multiplex PCR, was used to amplify TCRbeta CDR3 regions from genomic DNA. The paper's processing steps were these. Nucleated cell counts per sample were estimated from amplification of reference gene primers within the assay. To quantify the absolute abundance of each unique TCRbeta CDR3 rearrangement, sequence reads were collapsed and filtered. For each sample, productive Simpson clonality was calculated by taking the square root of Simpson's diversity index across productive rearrangements. In TCRdb, the immuneACCESS table is reduced to in-frame sequences with V and J assigned. These tables do not hold every clone; where another copy was compared, an unresolved V gene accounts for under half, and the others remain unexplained. V, J and clone size were drawn from that table, and D and trimming were deduced from the DNA. This sample is represented by around 140,000 clones; over 75% of them were singletons. Of the sample, roughly 3.8% is held by the ten largest clones.

The material sequenced was PBMCs or T cells enriched from blood (not recorded which). The source is a man aged 50 to 60 in a cohort exposed to, infected with or recovered from COVID-19 (not recorded which).

The bases read TGTGCCAGCAGCGTAGACAGGTCCGGACAAATGGACTTC. Translated, it reads CASSVDRSGQMDF. Recombination connected TRBV9 to TRBJ1-2, and perhaps TRBD1 as D gene, on 5 matching bases. The CDR3 holds 13 amino acids from the cysteine to the phenylalanine. Just CDR3 DNA is preserved here, 39 bases in frame from base 1. The CDR1 and CDR2 encoded by the germline V gene are SGDLS and YYNGEE.